These T cell receptor beta chains were read from a single sample in a study of blood T cells in healthy people across ages. TCRdb itself ran the 5' RACE reads through MiXCR, one entry per CDR3 protein. The sample lists 1.5 million to 2 million distinct CDR3 sequences; roughly 52% were seen once. The sample taken for sequencing was blood. These receptors were taken from a woman in her thirties or forties in good health. Each CDR3 is given with its conserved first and last residue. Fields, in order: clone size, D gene, V gene, J gene, CDR3 DNA, CDR3 protein. The D gene is left open where the match is weak. For some rows the clone size is stated as once, few or many, or as a class when expanded; others skip it.

clone size: -; D gene: -; V gene: TRBV7-9; J gene: TRBJ1-2; CDR3 DNA: TGTGCCAGCAGCTCAAGTCCCCGAGGCGGCTACACCTTC; CDR3 protein: CASSSSPRGGYTF
clone size: -; D gene: -; V gene: TRBV4-3; J gene: TRBJ2-3; CDR3 DNA: TGCGCCAGCAGCCAAGAATGGGCCACAGATACGCAGTATTTT; CDR3 protein: CASSQEWATDTQYF
clone size: once; D gene: -; V gene: TRBV11-2; J gene: TRBJ1-2; CDR3 DNA: TGTGCCAGCAGCTTAGATAGGAACCAGCTGAACTATGGCTACACCTTC; CDR3 protein: CASSLDRNQLNYGYTF
clone size: -; D gene: TRBD1; V gene: TRBV6-5; J gene: TRBJ1-4; CDR3 DNA: TGTGCCACCGGACCGGGACAGGGCCGAAAAAAACTGTTTTTT; CDR3 protein: CATGPGQGRKKLFF
clone size: -; D gene: TRBD1; V gene: TRBV29-1; J gene: TRBJ2-1; CDR3 DNA: TGCAGCGTTGAGGGACAGGGGAACAATGAGCAGTTCTTC; CDR3 protein: CSVEGQGNNEQFF
clone size: few; D gene: TRBD1; V gene: TRBV10-3; J gene: TRBJ1-1; CDR3 DNA: TGTGCCATCAGCCAAGGACAGGGTAGCACTGAAGCTTTCTTT; CDR3 protein: CAISQGQGSTEAFF
clone size: -; D gene: TRBD1; V gene: TRBV12-3/TRBV12-4; J gene: TRBJ1-6; CDR3 DNA: TGTGCCAGCAGGCCAGGACAGGAGTTTTCACCCCTCCACTTT; CDR3 protein: CASRPGQEFSPLHF
clone size: -; D gene: TRBD1; V gene: TRBV4-1; J gene: TRBJ1-4; CDR3 DNA: TGCGCCAGCAGCGCGGGACAGACTTCTATTGAAAAACTGTTTTTT; CDR3 protein: CASSAGQTSIEKLFF
clone size: -; D gene: -; V gene: TRBV7-9; J gene: TRBJ2-4; CDR3 DNA: TGTGCCAGCAGCTTTTACGGCTCTGCCGAGGAAGCCAAAAACATTCAGTACTTC; CDR3 protein: CASSFYGSAEEAKNIQYF
clone size: -; D gene: TRBD2; V gene: TRBV4-3; J gene: TRBJ2-5; CDR3 DNA: TGCGCCAGCAGCCAAGATTGGGCGGGGGGGACGGAGACCCAGTACTTC; CDR3 protein: CASSQDWAGGTETQYF
clone size: once; D gene: TRBD2; V gene: TRBV2; J gene: TRBJ2-4; CDR3 DNA: TGTGCCAGCAGTGAACGCCCTAGCGGGGGACAGCTAGCCAAAAACATTCAGTACTTC; CDR3 protein: CASSERPSGGQLAKNIQYF
clone size: -; D gene: TRBD1; V gene: TRBV18; J gene: TRBJ1-1; CDR3 DNA: TGTGCCAGCTCAACACAACAGGGGCCAAACACTGAAGCTTTCTTT; CDR3 protein: CASSTQQGPNTEAFF
clone size: few; D gene: -; V gene: TRBV29-1; J gene: TRBJ1-2; CDR3 DNA: TGCAGCGTCCCCGCGGGCGGATTCTATGGCTACACCTTC; CDR3 protein: CSVPAGGFYGYTF
clone size: -; D gene: -; V gene: TRBV7-2; J gene: TRBJ2-1; CDR3 DNA: TGTGCCAGCAGCTCCCCCTTGGGGCCCTCCTACAATGAGCAGTTCTTC; CDR3 protein: CASSSPLGPSYNEQFF
clone size: -; D gene: TRBD1; V gene: TRBV12-3/TRBV12-4; J gene: TRBJ1-1; CDR3 DNA: TGTGCCAGCCAGCGGACAGGGTTTGATGGTACTGAAGCTTTCTTT; CDR3 protein: CASQRTGFDGTEAFF
clone size: -; D gene: -; V gene: TRBV12-3/TRBV12-4; J gene: TRBJ1-1; CDR3 DNA: TGTGCCAGCAGTTTGGCCGGGCGCACTGAAGCTTTCTTT; CDR3 protein: CASSLAGRTEAFF
clone size: -; D gene: -; V gene: TRBV3-1; J gene: TRBJ1-1; CDR3 DNA: TGTGCCAGCAGCCCAACACAAGTCACTGAAGCTTTCTTT; CDR3 protein: CASSPTQVTEAFF
clone size: -; D gene: -; V gene: TRBV4-3; J gene: TRBJ2-7; CDR3 DNA: TGCGCCAGCAGCCAATACAGGGTGGTCTACGAGCAGTACTTC; CDR3 protein: CASSQYRVVYEQYF
clone size: -; D gene: -; V gene: TRBV7-9; J gene: TRBJ2-7; CDR3 DNA: TGTGCCAGCAGCCCAAAAGGGGCCGGCTACGAGCAGTACTTC; CDR3 protein: CASSPKGAGYEQYF
clone size: -; D gene: TRBD1; V gene: TRBV20-1; J gene: TRBJ2-7; CDR3 DNA: TGCAGTACATCCGGGACAGGAGTTTACGAGCAGTACTTC; CDR3 protein: CSTSGTGVYEQYF
clone size: few; D gene: TRBD1; V gene: TRBV6-5; J gene: TRBJ1-2; CDR3 DNA: TGTGCCACCCTCACTTGGACAGGGGAGGTTAACTATGGCTACACCTTC; CDR3 protein: CATLTWTGEVNYGYTF
clone size: few; D gene: TRBD2; V gene: TRBV29-1; J gene: TRBJ2-5; CDR3 DNA: TGCAGCGTGGGCGTGCCGGGACTAGCGCGTTACCAAGAGACCCAGTACTTC; CDR3 protein: CSVGVPGLARYQETQYF
clone size: -; D gene: -; V gene: TRBV5-1; J gene: TRBJ2-5; CDR3 DNA: TGCGCCAGCAGCTTTGACTGGGAGACCCGGTACTTC; CDR3 protein: CASSFDWETRYF
clone size: few; D gene: TRBD1; V gene: TRBV10-3; J gene: TRBJ1-5; CDR3 DNA: TGTGCCACCGGGGGGGGGACAGAGAGCAATCAGCCCCAGCATTTT; CDR3 protein: CATGGGTESNQPQHF
clone size: -; D gene: -; V gene: TRBV12-3/TRBV12-4; J gene: TRBJ2-3; CDR3 DNA: TGTGCCAGCAGTAGAGAGAGCACAGATATGCAGTATTTT; CDR3 protein: CASSRESTDMQYF
clone size: -; D gene: -; V gene: TRBV6-5; J gene: TRBJ2-7; CDR3 DNA: TGTGCCAGCAGTTGCTCTACTGCTCGCCTCGAGCAGTACTTC; CDR3 protein: CASSCSTARLEQYF
clone size: -; D gene: -; V gene: TRBV4-3; J gene: TRBJ2-3; CDR3 DNA: TGCGCCAGCAGCCAAGATACCGGGGGATCAGATACGCAGTATTTT; CDR3 protein: CASSQDTGGSDTQYF
clone size: -; D gene: TRBD2; V gene: TRBV3-1; J gene: TRBJ2-1; CDR3 DNA: TGTGCCAGCAGCCCGAATTTCGGCGGGGGGCGCTACAATGAGCAGTTCTTC; CDR3 protein: CASSPNFGGGRYNEQFF
clone size: few; D gene: -; V gene: TRBV12-3/TRBV12-4; J gene: TRBJ1-2; CDR3 DNA: TGTGCCAGCAGCCTTACCGAGGTGGATGGCTACACCTTC; CDR3 protein: CASSLTEVDGYTF
clone size: few; D gene: TRBD2; V gene: TRBV27; J gene: TRBJ2-5; CDR3 DNA: TGTGCCAGCAGCCTAACAGCGGGACCCTCGCAGACCCAGTACTTC; CDR3 protein: CASSLTAGPSQTQYF
clone size: -; D gene: -; V gene: TRBV6-5; J gene: TRBJ1-2; CDR3 DNA: TGTGCCAGCACCACAGGGCAGTATGGCTACACCTTC; CDR3 protein: CASTTGQYGYTF
clone size: -; D gene: TRBD2; V gene: TRBV28; J gene: TRBJ2-5; CDR3 DNA: TGTGCCAGCTTCCCCCACCGTCCTAGCGGGAGGAAAGAGACCCAGTACTTC; CDR3 protein: CASFPHRPSGRKETQYF
clone size: -; D gene: -; V gene: TRBV20-1; J gene: TRBJ1-1; CDR3 DNA: TGCAGTGCTAGTTCGACGGGTTGGGGCACTGAAGCTTTCTTT; CDR3 protein: CSASSTGWGTEAFF
clone size: -; D gene: -; V gene: TRBV28; J gene: TRBJ1-2; CDR3 DNA: TGTGCCAGCAGTTCAGGAGGGCGGGGGACCAACTATGGCTACACCTTC; CDR3 protein: CASSSGGRGTNYGYTF
clone size: few; D gene: TRBD1; V gene: TRBV6-1; J gene: TRBJ1-2; CDR3 DNA: TGTGCCAGCAGTGAAGGGAGGGGGCGTGTGAGTGGCTACACCTTC; CDR3 protein: CASSEGRGRVSGYTF
clone size: -; D gene: -; V gene: TRBV6-5; J gene: TRBJ2-1; CDR3 DNA: TGTGCCAGCAGTGTAGGGGGGCGGACCAATGAGCAGTTCTTC; CDR3 protein: CASSVGGRTNEQFF
clone size: -; D gene: -; V gene: TRBV11-1; J gene: TRBJ2-3; CDR3 DNA: TGTGCCAGCAGCCGCCGTCCGGCCCGGGATCGATATACGCAGTATTTT; CDR3 protein: CASSRRPARDRYTQYF